The table lists the clone carrying this TCR beta chain with many counts. Antigen unknown. Regarding time point: sample taken at primary tumor resection. Unsorted whole RNA from tumor, nontumor lung or frozen PBMC underwent sequencing. The data stem from a study of spatial heterogeneity in lung cancer. The wider study: Averaged across combinations, each unique TCR and UMI pairing appeared more than ten times in raw reads, which were uncorrected.

This CDR3 spans 14 amino acids. Germline lookup yields CDR1 MDHEN and CDR2 SYDVKM. V shed 1 base and J shed 5 bases, with 11 bases lying between them. Every molecule of TCR cDNA had its own unique molecular identifier. In TCRdb, the 5' RACE reads were re-called with MiXCR into one record per CDR3 protein. Of about 13,000 distinct CDR3 sequences in the sample, more than 3% were seen once. General study findings and limits: Tracking of tumor mutation counts was seen in expanded intratumoral alpha and beta TCR counts. Ubiquitous nonsynonymous mutations were tracked by counts of ubiquitous expanded TCRs, and regional ones by counts of regional expanded TCRs.

The chain combines TRBV28 with TRBJ1-1; weak D call: TRBD1 (6 bases). The sequenced sample was lung tumor tissue, obtained at surgery. The source is a male donor with early-stage non-small cell lung cancer. CDR3 DNA: TGTGCCAGCAGTTTATCCGCAGGGGCAACTGAAGCTTTCTTT. Translating gives CASSLSAGATEAFF.